The entry that follows covers one T cell receptor (beta chain) sequence. This sample was taken from a study of blood T cell repertoires in COVID-19. Some clones are missing from TCRdb's copy, which holds only in-frame ones; the method was immunoSEQ multiplex PCR. The sample has 260,000 or so clones, roughly 81% seen once. Enrolled during active infection, Seattle patients were then followed longitudinally. The CDR3 is 15 residues long. Trimming took 3 bases from V and 3 from J; bases not matched to a gene: 5. Germline V lookup: CDR1 SNHLY, CDR2 FYNNEI. The chain is built from TRBV2 and TRBJ1-5; 7 bases line up with TRBD1. The origin of this receptor is an elderly woman with COVID-19, enrolled during active disease. Sample: peripheral blood. The CDR3 here is CASSEYRGPNQPQHF. The CDR3 DNA follows: TGTGCCAGCAGTGAGTACAGGGGACCCAATCAGCCCCAGCATTTT.